This TCR beta chain is from a study of blood T cell repertoires in COVID-19. The germline V and J ends were trimmed by 6 bases and 0 bases, with 12 bases remaining between them. The germline V gene has CDR1 MNHEY and CDR2 SMNVEV (reference sequence). The CDR3 is 16 amino acids. Participants' reported clinical history set cohort assignment. Source study methods: The authors estimated nucleated cell counts from reference gene primer amplification. The data were produced by immunoSEQ multiplex PCR, yet TCRdb's version contains in-frame clones alone and is incomplete. V and J calls plus clone size are reproduced from that table; the DNA served to infer D and trimming. The sample includes approximately 270,000 clones, 85% to 95% of them seen just once.

The sequence was collected from a man between 40 and 49 years old who had been exposed to COVID-19. The sequencing sample was made of PBMCs or T cells enriched from blood (not recorded which). This chain uses TRBV27 with TRBJ2-6; possible D gene TRBD2, 5 bases. This CDR3 is CASSTSGSSGANVLTF. In nucleotides, the CDR3 is TGTGCCAGCAGCACGAGTGGGAGCTCTGGGGCCAACGTCCTGACTTTC.